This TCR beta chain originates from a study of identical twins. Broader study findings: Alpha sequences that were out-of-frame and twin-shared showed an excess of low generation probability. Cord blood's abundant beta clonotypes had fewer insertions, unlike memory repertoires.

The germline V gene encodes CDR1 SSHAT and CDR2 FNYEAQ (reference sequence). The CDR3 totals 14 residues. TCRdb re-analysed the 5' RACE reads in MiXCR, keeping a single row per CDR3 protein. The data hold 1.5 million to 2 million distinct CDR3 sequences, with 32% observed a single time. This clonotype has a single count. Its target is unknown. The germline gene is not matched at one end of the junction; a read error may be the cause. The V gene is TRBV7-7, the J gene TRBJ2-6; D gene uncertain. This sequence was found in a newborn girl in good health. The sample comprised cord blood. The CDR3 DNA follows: TGTGCTAGCAGCCCTAAATCCGGGGCCAACGTCCTGACTTTC. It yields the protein CASSPKSGANVLTF.